Presented here are 23 T cell receptor beta chains from one specimen sequenced in a study of blood T cell repertoires in COVID-19. Sequencing was performed with immunoSEQ multiplex PCR; in TCRdb, only in-frame clones are kept and a portion is missing. The sample contains some 300,000 clones, 85% to 90% of which appear only once. Material for sequencing was PBMCs or T cells enriched from blood (not recorded which). Receptors originate from a woman in her forties or fifties who had been exposed to COVID-19.

The J gene is TRBJ2-7, the V gene TRBV7-2, with TRBD2 as a possible D gene (5 bases). The germline V and J ends were trimmed by 5 bases and 3 bases, with 11 bases remaining between them. The germline V gene has CDR1 SGHTA and CDR2 FQGNSA. This CDR3 has 13 residues. The CDR3 coding sequence is TGTGCCAGCAGCCCCCGGGGAATCTACGAGCAGTACTTC. Its translation is CASSPRGIYEQYF.

This chain links TRBV28 with TRBJ1-1, with 7 bases lining up with TRBD1. V gave up 5 bases and J gave up 10 bases; unmatched junction bases: 4. Per germline, CDR1 MDHEN and CDR2 SYDVKM. CDR3 size: 11 residues. In DNA, the CDR3 is TGTGCCAGCAGTAGAAACAGGGGAGCTTTCTTT. Amino acid sequence: CASSRNRGAFF.

This sequence joins TRBV7-8 and TRBJ2-3; TRBD2 agrees at 9 bases. CDR3 size: 15 residues. CDR1 and CDR2 (germline): SGHVS, FQNEAQ. J was trimmed by 5 bases and V by 5 bases; bases with no gene match: 8. In DNA form, the CDR3 reads TGTGCCAGCAGCCCAGGGACTAGCCGCCTAGATACGCAGTATTTT. Its protein is CASSPGTSRLDTQYF.

This clone was counted a few times. The chain employs TRBV14 and TRBJ2-7, with D possibly being TRBD1 (5 bases). In germline, CDR1 is SGHDN, CDR2 FVKESK. V was trimmed by 1 base and J by 5 bases, leaving 12 bases between them. This CDR3 comprises 14 residues. The CDR3 DNA is TGTGCCAGCAGCCAAGTTCAGGGTCGCAACGAGCAGTACTTC. Protein sequence: CASSQVQGRNEQYF.

The rearrangement joins TRBV3-1 (or the pseudogene TRBV3-2) to TRBJ2-1, with TRBD1 matching 7 bases. CDR3 size: 17 residues. Germline V gene sequence: CDR1 LGHDT, CDR2 YNNKEL (reference sequence). The V segment lost 0 bases and the J segment 9 bases; nucleotides outside the gene matches: 14. The CDR3, as DNA: TGTGCCAGCAGCCAAGAGGGCAAACAGGGGCTCCCGAGTGAGCAGTTCTTC. As protein: CASSQEGKQGLPSEQFF.

The V and J genes are TRBV27 and TRBJ1-5, with D tentatively TRBD1 (6 bases). CDR1 is MNHEY and CDR2 is SMNVEV in the germline V gene (reference sequence). V was cut by 5 bases and J by 7 bases, with 18 bases left in between. There are 15 residues in the CDR3. This CDR3 reads CASSPSQGRGQPQHF. The CDR3 DNA follows: TGTGCCAGCAGTCCCAGTCAGGGGAGGGGACAGCCCCAGCATTTT.

Note on this clone: One end of the junction does not line up with germline, which may come from a read error. The same CDR3 arises from other DNA sequences in this sample as well. The CDR3 protein is CASSLGLDNTGELFF. Here the CDR3 DNA reads TGCGCCAGCAGCTTGGGACTAGATAACACCGGAGAGCTGTTTTTT. V and J are TRBV5-1 and TRBJ2-2; D might be TRBD2 (6 bases). CDR1 and CDR2 (germline): SGHRS, YFSETQ. The CDR3 has 15 residues.

This clone was seen only a few times. V gene TRBV6-5 combines with J gene TRBJ1-2; TRBD1 agrees at 7 bases. After removal of 5 bases from V and 6 bases from J, the junction contained 9 bases not matched to a gene. This CDR3 spans 14 amino acids. Germline V gene data show CDR1 as MNHEY and CDR2 as SVGAGI. In DNA, the CDR3 is TGTGCCAGCAGTACCCCGGGACAGTCCCATGGCTACACCTTC. Its protein is CASSTPGQSHGYTF.

This clone was detected only once. The V call is TRBV11-2, the J call TRBJ1-6; possibly TRBD1 for D (5 bases). Germline V gene sequence: CDR1 SGHAT, CDR2 FQNNGV. Between the trimmed V and J ends, which lost 0 bases and 6 bases, there was a span of 6 bases. CDR3 size: 14 residues. CDR3 sequence (DNA): TGTGCCAGCAGCTTAGACAGGGTTAATTCACCCCTCCACTTT. Its translation: CASSLDRVNSPLHF.

This clone showed up just once. V gene TRBV27 combines with J gene TRBJ1-6; tentatively, D is TRBD1 (5 bases). The CDR3 is 16 residues long. Germline CDR1 reads MNHEY; CDR2 reads SMNVEV (reference sequence). Trimming shortened V by 1 base and J by 6 bases, and 13 bases separated the two germline ends. In DNA form, the CDR3 reads TGTGCCAGCAGTTTATTAAGACAGAGTCCTAATTCACCCCTCCACTTT. Protein product: CASSLLRQSPNSPLHF.

Only a few counts were recorded for this clone. This chain joins TRBV7-8 and TRBJ2-3; the D gene is possibly TRBD2 (5 bases). Germline CDR1 is SGHVS and CDR2 is FQNEAQ. The CDR3 totals 16 residues. V dropped 1 base and J dropped 0 bases, with 11 bases sitting between them. This CDR3 reads CASSLEGRGSTDTQYF. The CDR3 DNA sequence: TGTGCCAGCAGCTTAGAAGGACGCGGGAGCACAGATACGCAGTATTTT.

This chain links TRBV11-2 with TRBJ2-7; TRBD1 aligns across 11 bases. The CDR3 runs to 13 residues. The ends lost 6 bases at V and 7 bases at J; junction bases unmatched: 5. Per the germline V gene, CDR1 is SGHAT and CDR2 is FQNNGV. The CDR3 loop reads CASRRGTGGEQYF. The CDR3 coding sequence is TGTGCCAGCAGACGCGGGACAGGGGGGGAGCAGTACTTC.

The chain uses TRBV5-1 and TRBJ1-2; perhaps TRBD1 as D (6 bases). This CDR3 has 13 residues. V lost 3 bases and J 4 bases, leaving 10 bases between the germline ends. CDR1 and CDR2 (germline): SGHRS, YFSETQ. The CDR3 DNA is TGCGCCAGCAGCTCGGCAGGGGCCTATGGCTACACCTTC. Its translation is CASSSAGAYGYTF.

The V call is TRBV30, the J call TRBJ1-2; maybe TRBD1 (5 bases). Germline V gene lookup returns CDR1 GTSNPN and CDR2 SVGIG (reference sequence). V was clipped by 0 bases and J by 3 bases, with 14 bases between them. The CDR3 is 15 residues long. CDR3 loop: CAWSVRRGPHYGYTF. DNA for the CDR3: TGTGCCTGGAGTGTCCGGAGGGGCCCCCACTATGGCTACACCTTC.

This chain connects TRBV3-1 (or the pseudogene TRBV3-2) to TRBJ1-1, with 10 positions matching TRBD1. The CDR3 is made up of 15 amino acids. Germline CDR1 and CDR2: LGHDT and YNNKEL (reference sequence). The V and J ends lost 4 bases and 1 base, in that order; junction bases with no gene match: 3. The CDR3: CASSPWDRGNTEAFF. CDR3 DNA sequence: TGTGCCAGCAGCCCGTGGGACAGGGGGAACACTGAAGCTTTCTTT.

This chain joins TRBV19 and TRBJ1-6, with 8 bases lining up with TRBD1. This CDR3 comprises 15 residues. With V trimmed by 5 bases and J by 10 bases, 10 bases remained unmatched. Germline-derived CDR1 and CDR2 are LNHDA and SQIVND (reference sequence). Written as DNA, the CDR3 is TGTGCCAGTAGTCTACAGACAGGGGACGGATCACCCCTCCACTTT. Amino acid sequence: CASSLQTGDGSPLHF.

The CDR3 DNA reads TGTGCCAGCATCTACTCAGGGGGCTCCTACAATGAGCAGTTCTTC. This translates into CASIYSGGSYNEQFF. The rearrangement uses TRBV28 and TRBJ2-1, with 7 bases fitting TRBD1. The V and J ends lost 7 bases and 0 bases, in that order; junction bases with no gene match: 6. Germline V gene data show CDR1 as MDHEN and CDR2 as SYDVKM. CDR3 size: 15 residues. Complete variable domain (other parts from reference TRBV28 and TRBJ2-1): DVKVTQSSRYLVKRTGEKVFLECVQDMDHENMFWYRQDPGLGLRLIYFSYDVKMKEKGDIPEGYSVSREKKERFSLILESASTNQTSMYLCASIYSGGSYNEQFFGPGTRLTVL.

The chain is built from TRBV7-2 and TRBJ1-1; the match to TRBD1 covers 7 bases. Trimming cost V 5 bases and J 4 bases; bases outside gene matches: 4. The CDR3 runs 13 residues. Germline V lookup: CDR1 SGHTA, CDR2 FQGNSA. The CDR3, as DNA: TGTGCCAGCAGCCACACAGGGGTCACTGAAGCTTTCTTT. Translated, it gives CASSHTGVTEAFF.

The chain combines TRBV5-8 with TRBJ1-1; D not certain. The CDR3 has 14 amino acids. Trimming took 2 bases from V and 8 from J, leaving 16 bases between them. Germline CDR1 reads SGHTS; CDR2 reads YDEGEE. The CDR3 loop is CASSLRVSGREAFF. CDR3 nucleotides: TGTGCCAGCAGCTTAAGAGTAAGCGGCCGGGAAGCTTTCTTT.

This chain uses TRBV3-1 (or the pseudogene TRBV3-2) with TRBJ2-7, with TRBD1 matching 7 bases. V lost 4 bases to trimming and J lost 2 bases; unmatched junction nucleotides: 8. CDR1 and CDR2 (germline): LGHDT, YNNKEL (reference sequence). This CDR3 region has 15 residues. CDR3 loop: CASSLSPGQPYEQYF. CDR3 nucleotides: TGTGCCAGCAGCCTCTCCCCGGGACAGCCCTACGAGCAGTACTTC.

The chain joins TRBV28 to TRBJ2-1; TRBD2 matches at 10 bases. The CDR3 sequence is 17 residues long. The germline V gene encodes CDR1 MDHEN and CDR2 SYDVKM. The trim removed 5 bases at V and 0 bases at J, leaving 7 bases unmatched. As DNA, the CDR3 is TGTGCCAGCAGTAGCCTAGCGGGGGCCCGCTCCTACAATGAGCAGTTCTTC. It yields the protein CASSSLAGARSYNEQFF. The full variable domain, completed using reference TRBV28 and TRBJ2-1, is DVKVTQSSRYLVKRTGEKVFLECVQDMDHENMFWYRQDPGLGLRLIYFSYDVKMKEKGDIPEGYSVSREKKERFSLILESASTNQTSMYLCASSSLAGARSYNEQFFGPGTRLTVL.

CDR3 region: CASSAPRDTQYF. Written as DNA, the CDR3 is TGTGCCAGCAGCGCCCCCAGAGATACGCAGTATTTT. The V and J genes are TRBV9 and TRBJ2-3, with unresolved D. The CDR3 extends over 12 amino acids. The germline V and J ends were trimmed by 3 bases and 5 bases, with 7 bases remaining between them. Germline CDR1 reads SGDLS; CDR2 reads YYNGEE.

In this sample, this clone turned up once. J is TRBJ2-7 and V is TRBV28; D may be TRBD1 (6 bases). Trimming removed 1 base at V and 6 bases at J, with 10 bases between. Germline assignment: CDR1 MDHEN and CDR2 SYDVKM. The CDR3 runs 13 residues. CDR3 in DNA: TGTGCCAGCAGTTTATCGACAGGAGGCGAGCAGTACTTC. The encoded protein is CASSLSTGGEQYF.